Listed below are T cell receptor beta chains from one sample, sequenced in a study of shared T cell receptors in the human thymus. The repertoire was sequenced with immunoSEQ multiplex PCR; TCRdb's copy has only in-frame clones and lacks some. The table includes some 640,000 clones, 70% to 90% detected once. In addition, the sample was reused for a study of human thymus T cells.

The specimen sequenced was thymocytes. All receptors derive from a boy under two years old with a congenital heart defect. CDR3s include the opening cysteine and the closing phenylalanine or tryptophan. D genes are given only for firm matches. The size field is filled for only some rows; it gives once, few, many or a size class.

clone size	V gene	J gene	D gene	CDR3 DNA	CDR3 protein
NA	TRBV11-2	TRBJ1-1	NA	TGTGCCAGCAGCCCCTCGGGGAACACTGAAGCTTTCTTT	CASSPSGNTEAFF
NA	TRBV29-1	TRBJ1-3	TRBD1	TGCAGCGGAAGGACAGGGCCTGGAAACACCATATATTTT	CSGRTGPGNTIYF
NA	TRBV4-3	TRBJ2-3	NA	TGCGCCAGCAGCCAAGTCTTGAGGGCGGGACCGGAGGGAGATACGCAGTATTTT	CASSQVLRAGPEGDTQYF
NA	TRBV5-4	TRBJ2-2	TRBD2	TGTGCCAGCAGCTTGGGCACTAGCGGTGATACCGGGGAGCTGTTTTTT	CASSLGTSGDTGELFF
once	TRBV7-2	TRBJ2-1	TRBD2	TGTGCCAGCAGCTTATGGAGCGGGAGTAGCAATGAGCAGTTCTTC	CASSLWSGSSNEQFF
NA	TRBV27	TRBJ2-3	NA	TGTGCCAGCAGTTTAGCAGGGCCTAGCACAGATACGCAGTATTTT	CASSLAGPSTDTQYF
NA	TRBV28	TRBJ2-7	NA	TGTGCCAGCAGCAGGCCTAAGAGCTCCTACGAGCAGTACTTC	CASSRPKSSYEQYF
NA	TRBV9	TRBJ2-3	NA	TGTGCCAGCAGCGTAGGACAGTACCCACCCGTCCGCACAGATACGCAGTATTTT	CASSVGQYPPVRTDTQYF
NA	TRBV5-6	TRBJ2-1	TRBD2	TGTGCCAGCAGGAGCAGTGGGGTGCGGGAGGACCTGGGGAATGAGCAGTTCTTC	CASRSSGVREDLGNEQFF
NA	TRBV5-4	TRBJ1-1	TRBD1	TGTGCCAGCAGCTTTCCGGGACAGATGAATATAACTGAAGCTTTCTTT	CASSFPGQMNITEAFF
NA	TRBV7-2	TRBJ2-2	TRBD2	TGTGCCAGCGGGTTGGGGGAGGGGTTCGCGAACACCGGGGAGCTGTTTTTT	CASGLGEGFANTGELFF
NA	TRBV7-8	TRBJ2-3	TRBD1	TGTGCCAGTTCACAGGGGGCAGGGGATACGCAGTATTTT	CASSQGAGDTQYF
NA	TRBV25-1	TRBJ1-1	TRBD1	TGTGCCAGCAGTAAAGGGCAGGGGGGAACTGAAGCTTTCTTT	CASSKGQGGTEAFF
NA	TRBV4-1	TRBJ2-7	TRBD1	TGCGCCAGCAGCGACAGGGTATCTAGTTCCTCCTACGAGCAGTACTTC	CASSDRVSSSSYEQYF
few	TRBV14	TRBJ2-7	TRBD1	TGTGCCAGCAGCCGAGGGGACAGGGTCTCCTACGAGCAGTACTTC	CASSRGDRVSYEQYF
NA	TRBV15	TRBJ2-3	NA	TGTGCCACCTCAGGATCCACAGAGCCAGATACGCAGTATTTT	CATSGSTEPDTQYF
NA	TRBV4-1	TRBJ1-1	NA	TGCGCCAGCAGCCAAGGAAAGGGGGTGGGCACTGAAGCTTTCTTT	CASSQGKGVGTEAFF
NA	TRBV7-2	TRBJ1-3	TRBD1	TGTGCCAGCAGCGGGGGACAGGGGACTGGAAACACCATATATTTT	CASSGGQGTGNTIYF
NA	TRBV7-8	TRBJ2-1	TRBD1	TGTGCCAGCAGCTTGATCGACAGGGGTATATACAATGAGCAGTTCTTC	CASSLIDRGIYNEQFF
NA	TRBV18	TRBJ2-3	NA	TGTGCCAGCTCACCACGGGGAGATTTAAGCACAGATACGCAGTATTTT	CASSPRGDLSTDTQYF
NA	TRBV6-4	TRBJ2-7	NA	TGTGCCAGCAGTGACTGCCGGGGTTGCGAGCAGTACTTC	CASSDCRGCEQYF
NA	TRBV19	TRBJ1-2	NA	TGTGCCAGTAGCCAAACAGAAAACTATGGCTACACCTTC	CASSQTENYGYTF
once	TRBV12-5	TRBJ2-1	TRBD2	TGTGCTAGTGGTTTGGTAGCTAGTGCGGGAGGAGGCTACAATGAGCAGTTCTTC	CASGLVASAGGGYNEQFF
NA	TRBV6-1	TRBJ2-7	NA	TGTGCCAGCAGACCCCAGGGGGGCAACGAGCAGTACTTC	CASRPQGGNEQYF
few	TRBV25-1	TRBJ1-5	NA	TGTGCCAGCAGTGAAGGGGCAGGGGGCAATCAGCCCCAGCATTTT	CASSEGAGGNQPQHF
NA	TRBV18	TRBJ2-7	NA	TGTGCCAGCTCACCACCGAAAAGGACAGCCGGCTACGAGCAGTACTTC	CASSPPKRTAGYEQYF
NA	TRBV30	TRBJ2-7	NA	TGTGCCTGGAGTTTCGGCTACGAGCAGTACTTC	CAWSFGYEQYF
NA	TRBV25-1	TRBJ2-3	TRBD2	TGTGCCAGCAGTCCTAGCGGGTACACAGATACGCAGTATTTT	CASSPSGYTDTQYF
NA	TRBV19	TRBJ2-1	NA	TGTGCCAGTAGTATAGCAGGTGAGCAGTTCTTC	CASSIAGEQFF
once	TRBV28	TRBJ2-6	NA	TGTGCCAGCAGTCCCTTGACAGGTGCCTCCACTGGGGCCAACGTCCTGACTTTC	CASSPLTGASTGANVLTF
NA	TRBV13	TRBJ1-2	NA	TGTGCCAGCAGCTCCGGGACACTCGAAAGGGGCTACACCTTC	CASSSGTLERGYTF
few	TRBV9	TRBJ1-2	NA	TGTGCCAGCAGCGCCAGCCACAGGACCCGGAATGGCTACACCTTC	CASSASHRTRNGYTF
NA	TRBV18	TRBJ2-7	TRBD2	TGTGCCAGCTCACCCCGAACGGTGGGGGGGGAGACCTACGAGCAGTACTTC	CASSPRTVGGETYEQYF
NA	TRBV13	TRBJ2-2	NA	TGTGCCAGCAGCTTTATCAGGGATGGCACCGGGGAGCTGTTTTTT	CASSFIRDGTGELFF
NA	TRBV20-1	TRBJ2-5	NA	TGCAGTGCTGTGTCTTTAGAGACCCAGTACTTC	CSAVSLETQYF
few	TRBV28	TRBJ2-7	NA	TGTGCCAGCAGACGGGAGCACGAGCAGTACTTC	CASRREHEQYF
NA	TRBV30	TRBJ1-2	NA	TGTGCCTGGAGTCAGGGGCCGAGGGGCTACACCTTC	CAWSQGPRGYTF
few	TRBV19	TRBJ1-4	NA	TGTGCCAGTACCGGGCAGGGATATGAAAAACTGTTTTTT	CASTGQGYEKLFF
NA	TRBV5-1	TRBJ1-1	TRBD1	TGCGCCAGCAGCTGGCCTGGACAGGCGGACACTGAAGCTTTCTTT	CASSWPGQADTEAFF
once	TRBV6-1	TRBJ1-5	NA	TGTGCCAGCAACGAGACAGGTCCGCATCAGCCCCAGCATTTT	CASNETGPHQPQHF
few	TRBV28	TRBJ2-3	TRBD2	TGTGCCAGCAGACAGCCGGGGAGGACTAGCGGTAGGGATACGCAGTATTTT	CASRQPGRTSGRDTQYF
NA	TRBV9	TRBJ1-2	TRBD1	TGTGCCAGCAGCGTACTAGAGGGGGCTTATGGCTACACCTTC	CASSVLEGAYGYTF
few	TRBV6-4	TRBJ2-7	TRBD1	TGTGCCAGCAGAGGGGACAGCTACGAGCAGTACTTC	CASRGDSYEQYF
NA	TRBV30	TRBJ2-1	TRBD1	TGTGCCTGGAGTCTTAACAGGGGTGTAGACAATGAGCAGTTCTTC	CAWSLNRGVDNEQFF